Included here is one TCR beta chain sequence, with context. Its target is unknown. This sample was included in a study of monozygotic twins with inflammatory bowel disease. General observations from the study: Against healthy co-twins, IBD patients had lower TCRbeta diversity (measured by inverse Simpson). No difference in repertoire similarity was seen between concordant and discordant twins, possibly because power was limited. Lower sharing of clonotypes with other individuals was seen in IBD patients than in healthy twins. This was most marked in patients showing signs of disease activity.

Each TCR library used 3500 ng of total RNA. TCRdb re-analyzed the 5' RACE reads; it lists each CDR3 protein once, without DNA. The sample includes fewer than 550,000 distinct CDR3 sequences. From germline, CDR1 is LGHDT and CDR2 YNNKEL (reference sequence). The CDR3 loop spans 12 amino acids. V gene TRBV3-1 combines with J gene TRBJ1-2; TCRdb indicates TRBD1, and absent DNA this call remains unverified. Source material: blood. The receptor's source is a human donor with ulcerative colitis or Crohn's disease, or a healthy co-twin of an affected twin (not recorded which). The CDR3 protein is CASSHFRDGYTF.